This entry is about one T cell receptor beta chain. Its antigen is undetermined. Trimming removed 5 bases at V and 3 bases at J, with 17 bases between. The CDR3 consists of 15 residues. Germline assignment: CDR1 SEHNR and CDR2 FQNEAQ (reference sequence). Generated by immunoSEQ multiplex PCR, the TCRdb table keeps only in-frame clones and is missing some. Among 80,000 to 95,000 clones listed, 93% were seen once. The data stem from a study of graft-versus-host responses after intestinal transplantation. Study-level information: Those transplanted obtained multivisceral, liver-intestinal, or isolated intestinal grafts. General study results and limits: After transplant, early declines in HvG clones were associated with peak levels of circulating GvH clones. Some patients had graft-donor T cell macrochimerism, and their allografts showed high graft-versus-host to host-versus-graft clonal ratios.

Sequenced material: unstimulated CD8+ T cells sorted from spleen or lymph node cells, taken before intestinal transplant. This TCR was recovered from a human donor who received an intestinal transplant. J is TRBJ2-7 and V is TRBV7-9, with D possibly being TRBD2 (5 bases). As DNA, the CDR3 is TGTGCCAGCAGCCTCCCGGCGGGTGCCCGCTACGAGCAGTACTTC. It translates to CASSLPAGARYEQYF.